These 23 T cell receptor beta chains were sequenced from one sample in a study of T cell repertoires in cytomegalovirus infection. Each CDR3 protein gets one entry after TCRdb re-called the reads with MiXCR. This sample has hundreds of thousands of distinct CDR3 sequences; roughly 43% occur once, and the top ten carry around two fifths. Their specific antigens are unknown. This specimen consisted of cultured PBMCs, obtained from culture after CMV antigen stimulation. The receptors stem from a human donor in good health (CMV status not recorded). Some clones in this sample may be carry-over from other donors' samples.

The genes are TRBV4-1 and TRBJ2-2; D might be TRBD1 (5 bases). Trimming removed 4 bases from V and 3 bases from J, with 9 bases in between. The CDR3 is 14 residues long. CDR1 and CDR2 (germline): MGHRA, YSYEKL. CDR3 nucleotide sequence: TGCGCCAGCAGCCGGACAAGGGACACCGGGGAGCTGTTTTTT. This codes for CASSRTRDTGELFF.

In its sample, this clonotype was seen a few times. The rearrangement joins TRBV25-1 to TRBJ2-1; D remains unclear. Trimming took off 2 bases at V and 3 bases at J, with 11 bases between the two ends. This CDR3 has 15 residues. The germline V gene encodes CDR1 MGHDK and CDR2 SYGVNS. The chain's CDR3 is CASSEVGLVYNEQFF. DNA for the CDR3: TGTGCCAGCAGTGAAGTCGGGCTGGTCTACAATGAGCAGTTCTTC. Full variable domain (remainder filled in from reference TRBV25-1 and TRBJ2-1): EADIYQTPRYLVIGTGKKITLECSQTMGHDKMYWYQQDPGMELHLIHYSYGVNSTEKGDLSSESTVSRIRTEHFPLTLESARPSHTSQYLCASSEVGLVYNEQFFGPGTRLTVL.

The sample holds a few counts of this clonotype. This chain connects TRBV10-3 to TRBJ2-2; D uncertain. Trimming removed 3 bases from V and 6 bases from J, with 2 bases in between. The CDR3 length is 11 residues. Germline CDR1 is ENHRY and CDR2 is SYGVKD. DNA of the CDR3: TGTGCCATCAGTGATCCCGGGGAGCTGTTTTTT. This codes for CAISDPGELFF.

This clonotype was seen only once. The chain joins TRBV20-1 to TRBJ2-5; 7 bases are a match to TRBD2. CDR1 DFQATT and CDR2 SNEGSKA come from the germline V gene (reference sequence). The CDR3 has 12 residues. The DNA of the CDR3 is TGCAGCGCCTCGGGGGAGGGCGAGACCCAGTACTTC. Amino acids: CSASGEGETQYF.

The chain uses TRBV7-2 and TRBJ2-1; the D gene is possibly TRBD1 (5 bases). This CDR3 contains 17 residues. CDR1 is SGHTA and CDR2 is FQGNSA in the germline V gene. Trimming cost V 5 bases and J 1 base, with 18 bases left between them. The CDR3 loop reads CASSPPIDSWSYNEQFF. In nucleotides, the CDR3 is TGTGCCAGCAGCCCTCCTATAGACAGCTGGTCCTACAATGAGCAGTTCTTC.

This chain's CDR3 is CASSQDQAGGGTEAFF. The CDR3 region has the DNA TGCGCCAGCAGCCAAGATCAGGCGGGGGGGGGCACTGAAGCTTTCTTT. This chain connects TRBV4-1 to TRBJ1-1; D is possibly TRBD1 (5 bases). The germline V gene encodes CDR1 MGHRA and CDR2 YSYEKL. The length of the CDR3 is 16 residues. V was shortened by 0 bases and J by 4 bases, with 15 bases between the two germline ends.

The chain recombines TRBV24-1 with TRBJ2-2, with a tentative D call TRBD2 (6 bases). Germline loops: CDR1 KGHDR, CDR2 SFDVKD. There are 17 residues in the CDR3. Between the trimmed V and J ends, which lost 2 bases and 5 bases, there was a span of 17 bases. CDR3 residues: CATSDSSGRYSTGELFF. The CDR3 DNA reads TGTGCCACCAGTGATTCCTCGGGGAGGTACTCTACCGGGGAGCTGTTTTTT.

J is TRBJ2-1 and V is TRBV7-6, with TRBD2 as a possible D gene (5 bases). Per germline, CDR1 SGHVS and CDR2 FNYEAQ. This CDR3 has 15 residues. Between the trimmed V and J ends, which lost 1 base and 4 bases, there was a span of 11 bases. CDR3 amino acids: CASSLGSTTYNEQFF. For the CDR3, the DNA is TGTGCCAGCAGCTTAGGTTCGACTACATACAATGAGCAGTTCTTC.

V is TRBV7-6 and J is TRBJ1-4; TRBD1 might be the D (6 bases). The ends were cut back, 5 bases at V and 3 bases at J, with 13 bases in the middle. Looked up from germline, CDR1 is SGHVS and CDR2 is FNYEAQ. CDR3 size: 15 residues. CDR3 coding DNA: TGTGCCAGCAGCACAACAGGGTATCCTAATGAAAAACTGTTTTTT. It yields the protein CASSTTGYPNEKLFF.

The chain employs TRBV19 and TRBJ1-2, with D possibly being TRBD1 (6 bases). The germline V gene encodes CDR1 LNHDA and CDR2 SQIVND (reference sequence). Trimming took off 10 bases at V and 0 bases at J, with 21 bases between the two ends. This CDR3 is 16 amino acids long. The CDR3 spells CATQHPGGGTNYGYTF. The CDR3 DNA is TGTGCCACTCAACATCCCGGAGGGGGGACTAACTATGGCTACACCTTC. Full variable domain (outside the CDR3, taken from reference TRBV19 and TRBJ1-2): DGGITQSPKYLFRKEGQNVTLSCEQNLNHDAMYWYRQDPGQGLRLIYYSQIVNDFQKGDIAEGYSVSREKKESFPLTVTSAQKNPTAFYLCATQHPGGGTNYGYTFGSGTRLTVV.

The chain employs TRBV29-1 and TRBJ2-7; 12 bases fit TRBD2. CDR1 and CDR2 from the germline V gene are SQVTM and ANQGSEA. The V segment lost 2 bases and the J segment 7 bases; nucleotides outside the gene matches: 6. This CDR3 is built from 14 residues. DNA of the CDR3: TGCAGCGTTGAACGACTAGCGGGGGCTGGTGAGCAGTACTTC. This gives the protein CSVERLAGAGEQYF.

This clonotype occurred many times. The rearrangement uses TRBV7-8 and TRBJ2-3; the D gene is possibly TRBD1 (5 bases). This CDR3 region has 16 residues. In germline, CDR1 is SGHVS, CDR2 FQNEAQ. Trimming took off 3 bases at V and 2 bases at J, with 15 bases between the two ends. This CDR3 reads CASSFRQYRTTDTQYF. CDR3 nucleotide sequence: TGTGCCAGCAGCTTTCGACAGTACCGTACCACAGATACGCAGTATTTT.

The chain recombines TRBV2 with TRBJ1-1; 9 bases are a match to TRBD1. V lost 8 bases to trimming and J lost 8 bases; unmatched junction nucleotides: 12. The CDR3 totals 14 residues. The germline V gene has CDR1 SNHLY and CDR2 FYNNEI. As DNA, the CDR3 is TGTGCCAGCGACCGGGACAGGGTTTTCAGAGAAGCTTTCTTT. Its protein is CASDRDRVFREAFF.

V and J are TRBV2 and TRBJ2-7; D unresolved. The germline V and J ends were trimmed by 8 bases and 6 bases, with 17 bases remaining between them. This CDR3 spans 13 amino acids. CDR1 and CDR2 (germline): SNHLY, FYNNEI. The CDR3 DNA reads TGTGCCAGCTCCTCAGAGAGCCGGAGCGAGCAGTACTTC. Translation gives CASSSESRSEQYF.

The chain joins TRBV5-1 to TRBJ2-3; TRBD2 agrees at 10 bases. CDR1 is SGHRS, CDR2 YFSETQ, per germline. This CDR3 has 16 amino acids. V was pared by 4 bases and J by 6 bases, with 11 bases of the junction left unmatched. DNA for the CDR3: TGCGCCAGCAGCCTTCGGGCTAGCGGGAGCGCGGATACGCAGTATTTT. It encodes CASSLRASGSADTQYF.

CDR3 amino acids: CASSDLSRSSYEQYF. CDR3 in DNA: TGTGCCAGCAGTGATTTGAGCCGTAGCTCCTACGAGCAGTACTTC. The rearrangement links TRBV6-1 to TRBJ2-7; D unresolved. Germline lookup yields CDR1 MNHNS and CDR2 SASEGT. This CDR3 spans 15 amino acids. Trimming took 3 bases from V and 0 from J, leaving 12 bases between them.

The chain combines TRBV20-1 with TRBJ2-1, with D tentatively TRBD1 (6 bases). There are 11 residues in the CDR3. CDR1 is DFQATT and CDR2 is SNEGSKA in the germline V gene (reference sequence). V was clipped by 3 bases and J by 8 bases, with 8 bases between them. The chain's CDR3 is CSASRGYEQFF. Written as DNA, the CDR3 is TGCAGTGCTAGTAGGGGGTATGAGCAGTTCTTC.

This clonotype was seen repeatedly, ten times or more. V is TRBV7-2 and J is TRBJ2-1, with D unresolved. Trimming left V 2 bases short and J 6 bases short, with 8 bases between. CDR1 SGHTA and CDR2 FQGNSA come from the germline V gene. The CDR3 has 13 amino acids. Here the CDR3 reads CASSLKPSNEQFF. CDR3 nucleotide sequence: TGTGCCAGCAGCTTAAAACCGTCCAATGAGCAGTTCTTC. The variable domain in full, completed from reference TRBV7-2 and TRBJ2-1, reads GAGVSQSPSNKVTEKGKDVELRCDPISGHTALYWYRQSLGQGLEFLIYFQGNSAPDKSGLPSDRFSAERTGGSVSTLTIQRTQQEDSAVYLCASSLKPSNEQFFGPGTRLTVL.

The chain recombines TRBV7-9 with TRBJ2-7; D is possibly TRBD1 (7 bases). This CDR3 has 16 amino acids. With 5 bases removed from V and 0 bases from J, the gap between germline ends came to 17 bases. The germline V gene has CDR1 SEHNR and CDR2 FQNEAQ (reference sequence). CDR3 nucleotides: TGTGCCAGCAGCCGGGGGCCCGACAGGGACTCCTACGAGCAGTACTTC. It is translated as CASSRGPDRDSYEQYF.

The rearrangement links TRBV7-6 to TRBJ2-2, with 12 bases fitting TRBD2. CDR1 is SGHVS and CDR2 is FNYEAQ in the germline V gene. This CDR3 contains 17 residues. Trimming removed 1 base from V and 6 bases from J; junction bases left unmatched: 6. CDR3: CASSLVASGRVAGELFF. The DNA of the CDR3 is TGTGCCAGCAGCTTAGTGGCTAGCGGGAGGGTTGCCGGGGAGCTGTTTTTT.

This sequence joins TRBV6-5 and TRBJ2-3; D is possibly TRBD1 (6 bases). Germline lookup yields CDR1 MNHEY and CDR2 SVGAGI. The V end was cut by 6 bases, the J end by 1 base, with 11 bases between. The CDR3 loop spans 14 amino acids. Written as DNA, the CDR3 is TGTGCCAGCAGGACAGGTTTGGGCACAGATACGCAGTATTTT. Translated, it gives CASRTGLGTDTQYF.

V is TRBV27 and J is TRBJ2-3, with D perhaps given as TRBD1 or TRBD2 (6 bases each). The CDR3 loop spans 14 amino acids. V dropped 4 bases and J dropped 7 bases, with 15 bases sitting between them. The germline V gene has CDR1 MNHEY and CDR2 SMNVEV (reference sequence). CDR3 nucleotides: TGTGCCAGCAGTTCCGGGGGCGGTATCAATACGCAGTATTTT. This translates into CASSSGGGINTQYF.

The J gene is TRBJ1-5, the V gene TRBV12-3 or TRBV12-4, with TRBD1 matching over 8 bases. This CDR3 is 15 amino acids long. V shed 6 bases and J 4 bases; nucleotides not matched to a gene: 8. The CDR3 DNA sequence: TGTGCCAGCAGCCCCGGGACAGGCCGGAATCAGCCCCAGCATTTT. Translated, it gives CASSPGTGRNQPQHF.